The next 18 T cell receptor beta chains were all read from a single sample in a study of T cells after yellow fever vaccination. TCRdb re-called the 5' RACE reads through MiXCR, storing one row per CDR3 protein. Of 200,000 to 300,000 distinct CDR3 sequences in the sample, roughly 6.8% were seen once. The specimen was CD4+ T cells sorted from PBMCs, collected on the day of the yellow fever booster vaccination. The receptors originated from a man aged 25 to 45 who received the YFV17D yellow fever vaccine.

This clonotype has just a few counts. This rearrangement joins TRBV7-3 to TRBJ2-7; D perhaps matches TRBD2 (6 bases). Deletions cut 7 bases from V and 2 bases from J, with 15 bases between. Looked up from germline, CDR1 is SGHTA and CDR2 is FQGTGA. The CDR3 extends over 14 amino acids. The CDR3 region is CASKVGTGAYEQYF. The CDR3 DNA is TGTGCCAGCAAGGTCGGGACGGGGGCCTACGAGCAGTACTTC.

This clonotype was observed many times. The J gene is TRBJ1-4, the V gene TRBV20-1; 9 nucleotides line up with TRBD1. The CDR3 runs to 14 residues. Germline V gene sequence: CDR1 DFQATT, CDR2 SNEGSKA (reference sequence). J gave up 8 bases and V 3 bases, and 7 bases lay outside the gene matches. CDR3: CSASLDRGREKLFF. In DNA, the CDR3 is TGCAGTGCTAGTCTGGACAGGGGAAGGGAAAAACTGTTTTTT.

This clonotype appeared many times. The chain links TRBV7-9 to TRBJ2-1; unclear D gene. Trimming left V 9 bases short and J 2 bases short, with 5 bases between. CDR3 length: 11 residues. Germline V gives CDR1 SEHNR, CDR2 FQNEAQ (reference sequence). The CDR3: CASRAYNEQFF. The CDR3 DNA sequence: TGTGCCAGTAGAGCCTACAATGAGCAGTTCTTC. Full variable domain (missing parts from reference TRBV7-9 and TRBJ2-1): DTGVSQNPRHKITKRGQNVTFRCDPISEHNRLYWYRQTLGQGPEFLTYFQNEAQLEKSRLLSDRFSAERPKGSFSTLEIQRTEQGDSAMYLCASRAYNEQFFGPGTRLTVL.

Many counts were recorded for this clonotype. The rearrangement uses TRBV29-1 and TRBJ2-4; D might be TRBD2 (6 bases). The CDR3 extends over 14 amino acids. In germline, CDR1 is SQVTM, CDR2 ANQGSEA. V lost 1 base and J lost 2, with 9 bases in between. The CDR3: CSVEVGGSKNIQYF. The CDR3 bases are TGCAGCGTTGAAGTTGGGGGGTCCAAAAACATTCAGTACTTC.

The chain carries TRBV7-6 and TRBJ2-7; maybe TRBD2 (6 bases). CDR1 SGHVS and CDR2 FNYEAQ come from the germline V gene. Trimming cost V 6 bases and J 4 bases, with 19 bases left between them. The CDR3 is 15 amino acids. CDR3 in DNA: TGTGCCAGCAGTTCCGGGACTCGGGGGATTTACGAGCAGTACTTC. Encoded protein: CASSSGTRGIYEQYF.

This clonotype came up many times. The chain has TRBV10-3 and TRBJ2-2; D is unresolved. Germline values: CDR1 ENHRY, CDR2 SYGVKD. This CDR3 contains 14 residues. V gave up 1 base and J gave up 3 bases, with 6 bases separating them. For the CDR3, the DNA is TGTGCCATCAGTGAGTTCACGGACACCGGGGAGCTGTTTTTT. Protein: CAISEFTDTGELFF.

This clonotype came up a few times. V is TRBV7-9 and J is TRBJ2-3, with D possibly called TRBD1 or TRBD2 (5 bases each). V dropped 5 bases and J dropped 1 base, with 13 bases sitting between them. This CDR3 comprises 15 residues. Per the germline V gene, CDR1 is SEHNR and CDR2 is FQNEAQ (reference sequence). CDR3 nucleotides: TGTGCCAGCAGCATCCAGACGGGGCGCACAGATACGCAGTATTTT. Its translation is CASSIQTGRTDTQYF.

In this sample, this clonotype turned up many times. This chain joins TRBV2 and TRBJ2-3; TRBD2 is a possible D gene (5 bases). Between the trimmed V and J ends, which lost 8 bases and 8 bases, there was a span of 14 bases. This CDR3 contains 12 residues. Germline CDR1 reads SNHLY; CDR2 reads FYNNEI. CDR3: CASAAGGGTQYF. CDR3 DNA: TGTGCCAGCGCGGCCGGAGGAGGTACGCAGTATTTT.

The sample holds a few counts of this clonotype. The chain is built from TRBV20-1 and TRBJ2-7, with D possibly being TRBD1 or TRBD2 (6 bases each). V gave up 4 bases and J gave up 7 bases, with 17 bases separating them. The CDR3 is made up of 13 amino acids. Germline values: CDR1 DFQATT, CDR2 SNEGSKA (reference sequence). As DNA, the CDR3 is TGCAGTGCTATTTATGGAGGAGGGGGAGAGCAGTACTTC. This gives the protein CSAIYGGGGEQYF.

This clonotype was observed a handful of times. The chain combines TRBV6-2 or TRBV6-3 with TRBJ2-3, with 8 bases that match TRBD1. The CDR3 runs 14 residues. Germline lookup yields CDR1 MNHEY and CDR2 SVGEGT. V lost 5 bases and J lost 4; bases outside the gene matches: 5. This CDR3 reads CASSNPGQADTQYF. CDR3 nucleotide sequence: TGTGCCAGCAGTAACCCGGGACAGGCAGATACGCAGTATTTT.

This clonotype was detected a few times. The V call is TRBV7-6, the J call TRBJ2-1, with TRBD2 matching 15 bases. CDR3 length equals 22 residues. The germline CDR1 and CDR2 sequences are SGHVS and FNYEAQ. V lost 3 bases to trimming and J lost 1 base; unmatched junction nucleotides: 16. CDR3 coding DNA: TGTGCCAGCAGCTTCGGACGTACCTCCGGGACTAGCGGGAGGAGATCCTACAATGAGCAGTTCTTC. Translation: CASSFGRTSGTSGRRSYNEQFF.

As DNA, the CDR3 is TGTGCCAGCAGCTCGGGGACAGGGGCTAACTATGGCTACACCTTC. It translates to CASSSGTGANYGYTF. V gene TRBV7-2 combines with J gene TRBJ1-2, with 10 bases identical to TRBD1. Germline CDR1 is SGHTA and CDR2 is FQGNSA. V was pared by 4 bases and J by 0 bases, with 2 bases of the junction left unmatched. This CDR3 contains 15 residues.

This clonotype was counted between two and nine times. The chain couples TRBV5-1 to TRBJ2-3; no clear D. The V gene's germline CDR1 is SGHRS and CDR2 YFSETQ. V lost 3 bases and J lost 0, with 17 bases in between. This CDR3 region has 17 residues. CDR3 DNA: TGCGCCAGCAGCTCCAAGTCGAATCGGGCGAGCACAGATACGCAGTATTTT. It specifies CASSSKSNRASTDTQYF.

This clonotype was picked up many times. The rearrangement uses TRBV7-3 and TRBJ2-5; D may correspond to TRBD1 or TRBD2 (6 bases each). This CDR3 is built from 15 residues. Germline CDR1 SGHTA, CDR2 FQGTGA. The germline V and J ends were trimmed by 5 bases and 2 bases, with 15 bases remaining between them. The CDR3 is CASSTNGGPQETQYF. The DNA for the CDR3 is TGTGCCAGCAGCACGAACGGGGGCCCTCAAGAGACCCAGTACTTC.

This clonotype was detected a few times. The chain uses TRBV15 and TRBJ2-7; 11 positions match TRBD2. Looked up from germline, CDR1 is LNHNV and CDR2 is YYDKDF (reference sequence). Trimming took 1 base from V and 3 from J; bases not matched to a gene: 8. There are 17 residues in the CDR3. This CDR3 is CATSRGDGLAGNYEQYF. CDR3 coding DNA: TGTGCCACCAGCAGAGGGGACGGACTAGCGGGTAACTACGAGCAGTACTTC.

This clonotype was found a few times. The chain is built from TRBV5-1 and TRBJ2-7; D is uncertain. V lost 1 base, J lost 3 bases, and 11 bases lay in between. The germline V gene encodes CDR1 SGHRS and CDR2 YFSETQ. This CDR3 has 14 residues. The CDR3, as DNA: TGCGCCAGCAGCTTGACCGAGACCTACTACGAGCAGTACTTC. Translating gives CASSLTETYYEQYF. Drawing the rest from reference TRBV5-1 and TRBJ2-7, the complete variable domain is KAGVTQTPRYLIKTRGQQVTLSCSPISGHRSVSWYQQTPGQGLQFLFEYFSETQRNKGNFPGRFSGRQFSNSRSEMNVSTLELGDSALYLCASSLTETYYEQYFGPGTRLTVT.

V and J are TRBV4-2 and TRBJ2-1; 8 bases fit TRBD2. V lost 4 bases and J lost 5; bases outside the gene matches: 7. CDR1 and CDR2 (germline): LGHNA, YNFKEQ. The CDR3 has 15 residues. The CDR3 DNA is TGTGCCAGCAGCCGCCAAGGGACTAGAGACAATGAGCAGTTCTTC. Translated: CASSRQGTRDNEQFF.

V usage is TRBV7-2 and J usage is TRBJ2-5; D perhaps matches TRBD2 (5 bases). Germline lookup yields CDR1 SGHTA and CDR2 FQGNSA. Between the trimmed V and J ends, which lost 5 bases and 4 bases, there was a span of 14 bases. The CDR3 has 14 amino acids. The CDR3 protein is CASSESWLAETQYF. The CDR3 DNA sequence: TGTGCCAGCAGCGAGTCGTGGCTAGCAGAGACCCAGTACTTC.